What follows are 23 T cell receptor beta chains derived from one specimen sequenced in a study of regulatory T cells in long-lasting Graves disease. Relying on iRepertoire HTBI primers and Arm-PCR of CDR3 regions, the team built TCR beta libraries. Via MiXCR, TCRdb re-called the multiplex PCR reads, giving one row per CDR3 protein. The sample lists roughly 250,000 distinct CDR3 sequences; about 20% were seen once. Noted time point: newly diagnosed GD, antithyroid drugs for less than 3 months. Extracted PBMC RNA gave rise to the TCR library. The same data also went into a second study, on T cells in Graves' hyperthyroidism and ophthalmopathy.

Sequenced material: peripheral blood mononuclear cells (PBMCs), taken at new diagnosis, from a patient treated with antithyroid drugs. The receptors derive from a woman aged 25 to 45 with Graves disease.

Comments on this clonotype: Given a far larger clone just one base away, this is likely a sequencing read error. The rearrangement uses TRBV7-2 and TRBJ2-1; D might be TRBD2 (7 bases). From germline, CDR1 is SGHTA and CDR2 FQGNSA. V lost 1 base to trimming and J lost 10 bases, with 11 bases between them. This CDR3 has 13 residues. The CDR3, as DNA: TGTGCCAGCAGCTTAGAAGGGGGGGCCGAGCAGTTCTTC. Amino acids: CASSLEGGAEQFF.

This clonotype was observed a few times. This may be a read error, as it is one base from a much larger clone. The chain joins TRBV5-1 to TRBJ2-1, with a weak D call TRBD1 (5 bases). The CDR3 covers 14 residues. Trimming removed 1 base at V and 10 bases at J, with 15 bases between. CDR1 is SGHRS and CDR2 is YFSETQ in the germline V gene. The CDR3 nucleotides read TGCGCCAGCAGCTTGCGTGCAGGGAAGGACGAGCAGTTCTTC. Its protein product is CASSLRAGKDEQFF.

This clonotype was seen only a few times. This may be a read error: a much more frequent sequence differs by one nucleotide. The chain has TRBV6-5 and TRBJ2-1, with D possibly being TRBD1 or TRBD2 (5 bases each). Germline assignment: CDR1 MNHEY and CDR2 SVGAGI. This CDR3 comprises 16 residues. CDR3 protein: CASGYWTSGRNNEQFF. CDR3 DNA sequence: TGTGCCAGCGGTTACTGGACGTCGGGACGAAACAATGAGCAGTTCTTC.

The chain employs TRBV5-1 and TRBJ1-3; no firm D call. The CDR3 runs to 14 residues. V was clipped by 2 bases and J by 4 bases, with 10 bases between them. CDR1 and CDR2 (germline): SGHRS, YFSETQ. CDR3 protein: CASSFTSGGNTIYF. Written as DNA, the CDR3 is TGCGCCAGCAGCTTTACGTCGGGGGGAAACACCATATATTTT.

This clonotype was counted many times. V is TRBV20-1 and J is TRBJ1-6; D remains ambiguous. This CDR3 comprises 14 residues. Trimming cost V 2 bases and J 7 bases, with 12 bases left between them. In germline, CDR1 is DFQATT, CDR2 SNEGSKA (reference sequence). The CDR3 DNA is TGCAGTGCTAGAAGCGCAGGACCAAATTCACCCCTCCACTTT. Its protein product is CSARSAGPNSPLHF.

There are many counts of this clonotype. The V and J genes are TRBV28 and TRBJ1-5; TRBD1 is a possible D gene (5 bases). The CDR3 covers 16 residues. Between the trimmed V and J ends, which lost 6 bases and 5 bases, there was a span of 20 bases. CDR1 is MDHEN, CDR2 SYDVKM, per germline. CDR3 sequence: CASSKQRQGLDQPQHF. The CDR3 DNA follows: TGTGCCAGCAGCAAGCAACGGCAGGGATTGGATCAGCCCCAGCATTTT.

This clonotype was seen many times. The chain uses TRBV11-2 and TRBJ2-1; D not certain. This CDR3 has 13 residues. The V and J ends lost 7 bases and 0 bases respectively, with 7 bases between them. Germline V CDR1 and CDR2: SGHAT, FQNNGV. The CDR3 DNA reads as TGTGCCAGCACACGAGACTCCTACAATGAGCAGTTCTTC. This sequence encodes CASTRDSYNEQFF.

Many counts were recorded for this clonotype. The rearrangement links TRBV20-1 to TRBJ2-5; the match to TRBD2 covers 10 bases. The V gene end was trimmed by 5 bases and the J gene end by 2 bases; junction bases not matched to a gene: 11. CDR3 length: 16 amino acids. CDR1 is DFQATT, CDR2 SNEGSKA, per germline (reference sequence). The CDR3 coding sequence is TGCAGTGCTCAGCCCAGTGGAGCGGGGGGGCAAGAGACCCAGTACTTC. The encoded protein is CSAQPSGAGGQETQYF.

This clonotype came up many times. V is TRBV2 and J is TRBJ2-1; the match to TRBD2 covers 10 bases. From germline, CDR1 is SNHLY and CDR2 FYNNEI. The CDR3 covers 17 residues. V lost 3 bases, J lost 7 bases, and 12 bases stayed unmatched. Here the CDR3 reads CASSEGWGTSDRNEQFF. CDR3 bases: TGTGCCAGCAGTGAGGGGTGGGGGACTAGCGACCGGAATGAGCAGTTCTTC.

The genes are TRBV11-3 and TRBJ2-7; a possible D gene is TRBD2 (5 bases). Trimming cost V 4 bases and J 1 base, with 26 bases left between them. Germline V CDR1 and CDR2: SGHNT, YENEEA. The CDR3 totals 19 residues. DNA for the CDR3: TGTGCCAGCAGCTCCCACCTACCGACGTGGACTTGTGATTCCTACGAGCAGTACTTC. Translation gives CASSSHLPTWTCDSYEQYF.

This clonotype was picked up many times. J is TRBJ1-5 and V is TRBV5-6; a possible D gene is TRBD1 (5 bases). CDR3 length: 14 residues. V lost 3 bases, J lost 1 base, and 8 bases lay in between. Germline CDR1 and CDR2: SGHDT and YYEEEE. CDR3 DNA: TGTGCCAGCAGCTCGCCAGGGAGCAATCAGCCCCAGCATTTT. Protein: CASSSPGSNQPQHF.

This clonotype was recorded many times. The CDR3 loop is CASSPPVTAPDTQYF. DNA for the CDR3: TGTGCCAGCTCACCCCCAGTGACGGCCCCAGATACGCAGTATTTT. The rearrangement uses TRBV18 and TRBJ2-3; D not resolved. CDR1 and CDR2 (germline): KGHSH, LQKENI. With 3 bases removed from V and 4 bases from J, the gap between germline ends came to 14 bases. CDR3 length: 15 amino acids.

This clonotype was seen ten or more times. The gene calls are TRBV6-1 and TRBJ2-5; D is unresolved. Germline CDR1 reads MNHNS; CDR2 reads SASEGT. The CDR3 contains 14 residues. With 4 bases removed from V and 7 bases from J, the gap between germline ends came to 16 bases. CDR3 DNA sequence: TGTGCCAGCAGTGCGTTAGACCGTCATGGGACCCAGTACTTC. Translating it yields CASSALDRHGTQYF.

In its sample, this clonotype was seen a few times. The rearrangement links TRBV5-5 to TRBJ1-3; tentative D call: TRBD1 (5 bases). V was cut by 3 bases and J by 0 bases, with 13 bases left in between. This CDR3 has 16 residues. Per germline, CDR1 SGHKS and CDR2 YYEKEE (reference sequence). CDR3 region: CASSSGGGNSGNTIYF. CDR3 in DNA: TGTGCCAGCAGCTCCGGGGGAGGGAACTCTGGAAACACCATATATTTT.

In this sample, this clonotype turned up many times. The chain is built from TRBV2 and TRBJ1-2, with a weak D call TRBD1 (6 bases). The V end was cut by 5 bases, the J end by 8 bases, with 15 bases between. The CDR3 has 13 amino acids. Germline lookup yields CDR1 SNHLY and CDR2 FYNNEI. CDR3 region: CASSIEGEGGYTF. The CDR3 DNA reads as TGTGCCAGCAGTATAGAGGGGGAGGGAGGCTACACCTTC.

This clonotype was counted many times. This chain connects TRBV6-1 to TRBJ1-3; D gene unclear. The CDR3 runs to 13 residues. The V end was cut by 5 bases, the J end by 3 bases, with 8 bases between. The V gene's germline CDR1 is MNHNS and CDR2 SASEGT. The CDR3 region has the DNA TGTGCCAGCAGTCGGACGTTTGGAAACACCATATATTTT. This sequence encodes CASSRTFGNTIYF.

This clonotype was counted ten times or more. This sequence joins TRBV20-1 and TRBJ1-2; D remains unclear. Per germline, CDR1 DFQATT and CDR2 SNEGSKA (reference sequence). The ends were cut back, 0 bases at V and 5 bases at J, with 13 bases in the middle. This CDR3 spans 14 amino acids. The chain's CDR3 is CSARDQAPSYGYTF. The CDR3 nucleotides are TGCAGTGCTAGAGATCAGGCACCCTCATATGGCTACACCTTC.

This clonotype came up many times. The genes are TRBV10-3 and TRBJ1-1, with unresolved D. Germline assignment: CDR1 ENHRY and CDR2 SYGVKD. The CDR3 is made up of 15 amino acids. V lost 0 bases and J lost 1, with 9 bases in between. The CDR3 region is CAISESSGQNTEAFF. CDR3 coding DNA: TGTGCCATCAGTGAGTCCAGTGGGCAGAACACTGAAGCTTTCTTT.

This clonotype was counted between two and nine times. The V gene is TRBV6-2 or TRBV6-3, the J gene TRBJ1-4; a possible D gene is TRBD1 (6 bases). The CDR3 has 16 amino acids. V lost 8 bases and J lost 5, with 21 bases in between. Germline V gene data show CDR1 as MNHEY and CDR2 as SVGEGT. DNA of the CDR3: TGTGCCAGCGGGACGTCTAAACAGGGTTTAAATGAAAAACTGTTTTTT. Translation: CASGTSKQGLNEKLFF.

The V call is TRBV9, the J call TRBJ2-3; 9 nucleotides agree with TRBD2. Trimming at V came to 7 bases and at J to 2 bases, leaving 14 bases not matched to a gene. The CDR3 loop spans 17 amino acids. Germline assignment: CDR1 SGDLS and CDR2 YYNGEE. CDR3 region: CASGKRGSGGNTDTQYF. CDR3 nucleotides: TGTGCCAGCGGTAAAAGGGGTAGCGGGGGAAACACAGATACGCAGTATTTT.

On this clonotype: This could be a read error, since a much larger clone is one nucleotide away. This rearrangement joins TRBV13 to TRBJ2-3; no reliable D call. The tail of the sequence fits TRBJ2-7 better, so the J call may be wrong. The CDR3 consists of 11 residues. Germline values: CDR1 PRHDT, CDR2 FYEKMQ (reference sequence). CDR3: CASSFLNEQYF. The CDR3 DNA is TGTGCCAGCAGCTTCCTCAATGAGCAGTACTTC.

The chain combines TRBV7-2 with TRBJ2-7; 11 nucleotides agree with TRBD2. Germline V CDR1 and CDR2: SGHTA, FQGNSA. This CDR3 has 19 amino acids. V shed 4 bases, J shed 0 bases, and the junction held 14 bases outside the gene matches. The CDR3 spells CASSSGTSGLLLNSYEQYF. CDR3 in DNA: TGTGCCAGCAGCTCCGGGACTAGCGGACTCCTCCTGAACTCCTACGAGCAGTACTTC.

Note on this clonotype: This could be a read error, since a much larger clone is one nucleotide away. Here the CDR3 DNA reads TGTACCACCTCCACGGACCGAAACTATGGCTACACCTTC. Its translation is CTTSTDRNYGYTF. This chain uses TRBV2 with TRBJ1-2; D is ambiguous. This CDR3 has 13 residues. CDR1 SNHLY and CDR2 FYNNEI come from the germline V gene.